This T cell receptor beta chain was captured by sequencing in a study of cytomegalovirus exposure and HLA in healthy donors. Study context: The Caucasian-associated ancestry cluster contained about 80% of the approximately 420 genotyped donors. Study-level findings and limits: Sequencing had likely introduced a cluster of highly shared sequence variants as an artifact.

V was shortened by 0 bases and J by 6 bases, with 9 bases between the two germline ends. There are 13 residues in the CDR3. Germline CDR1 and CDR2: SGHNT and YYREEE (reference sequence). A note on this clone: Its antigen remains unidentified.

PCR was performed using 60 Vbeta and 13 Jbeta primers. Assay: immunoSEQ multiplex PCR; the TCRdb copy retains only in-frame clones and omits some. This table holds 200,000 or so clones, 75% to 80% found once. Sequenced material: PBMCs. This sequence was found in a man aged 18 to 29 in good health and CMV-seronegative. J is TRBJ1-2 and V is TRBV5-4, with D unresolved. CDR3 amino acids: CASSLGQEDGYTF. The CDR3 DNA follows: TGTGCCAGCAGCTTGGGGCAGGAGGATGGCTACACCTTC.